Shown below are 19 T cell receptor beta chains from a single sample sequenced in a study of cytomegalovirus exposure and HLA in healthy donors. Primers included in the PCR were 60 Vbeta and 13 Jbeta primers. The assay was immunoSEQ multiplex PCR, and TCRdb's table has in-frame clones only and misses some. This sample yields about 180,000 clones, of which 84% are seen a single time; 4.5% to 5.5% belongs to the top ten. Input material: PBMCs. These receptors were obtained from a girl aged 5 to 17 in good health and CMV-seropositive.

The chain joins TRBV7-8 to TRBJ2-4; 14 bases are shared with TRBD2. The CDR3 consists of 21 residues. The ends lost 2 bases at V and 3 bases at J; junction bases unmatched: 15. CDR1 and CDR2 (germline): SGHVS, FQNEAQ. CDR3 coding DNA: TGTGCCAGCAGCTTATACCCGACTAGCGGGGGGGCCTTCTTTGGCAAAAACATTCAGTACTTC. It encodes CASSLYPTSGGAFFGKNIQYF.

This rearrangement joins TRBV5-6 to TRBJ1-5, with D tentatively TRBD1 (5 bases). The CDR3 consists of 14 residues. Between the trimmed V and J ends, which lost 3 bases and 6 bases, there was a span of 13 bases. Germline CDR1 is SGHDT and CDR2 is YYEEEE. CDR3 in amino acids: CASSSAGGVQPQHF. CDR3 nucleotides: TGTGCCAGCAGCTCCGCTGGGGGGGTTCAGCCCCAGCATTTT.

This clone was seen just once. The chain couples TRBV2 to TRBJ2-3; TRBD2 agrees at 12 bases. There are 19 residues in the CDR3. Germline V gene data show CDR1 as SNHLY and CDR2 as FYNNEI. With V trimmed by 7 bases and J by 2 bases, 16 bases remained unmatched. DNA for the CDR3: TGTGCCAGCACCCAAGTCGGACTAGCGGGGAGTTCTGACACAGATACGCAGTATTTT. Its protein product is CASTQVGLAGSSDTDTQYF.

The chain carries TRBV5-6 and TRBJ2-7; 10 nucleotides agree with TRBD2. CDR3 length equals 15 residues. Trimming took 0 bases from V and 3 from J; bases not matched to a gene: 3. In germline, CDR1 is SGHDT, CDR2 YYEEEE. For the CDR3, the DNA is TGTGCCAGCAGCTTGGCGTGGACTAGCGGCTACGAGCAGTACTTC. It encodes CASSLAWTSGYEQYF.

This chain uses TRBV6-1 with TRBJ1-1; no firm D call. The CDR3 is 12 residues long. Germline V gives CDR1 MNHNS, CDR2 SASEGT. Trimming left V 6 bases short and J 4 bases short, with 9 bases between. CDR3 DNA sequence: TGTGCCAGCAGCCTACGTGGCACTGAAGCTTTCTTT. Translation gives CASSLRGTEAFF.

This chain joins TRBV5-4 and TRBJ1-2; 8 bases fit TRBD1. Per the germline V gene, CDR1 is SGHNT and CDR2 is YYREEE (reference sequence). Germline trimming cut 4 bases from V and 11 bases from J; bases unmatched to any gene: 7. The CDR3 runs to 12 residues. The CDR3 is CASSTADRVYTF. CDR3 DNA sequence: TGTGCCAGCAGCACAGCGGACAGGGTTTACACCTTC.

With regard to this clone: This specimen includes other DNA sequences encoding the same CDR3. The V call is TRBV13, the J call TRBJ2-2; maybe TRBD2 (6 bases). The CDR3 covers 15 residues. Germline V gene sequence: CDR1 PRHDT, CDR2 FYEKMQ (reference sequence). The germline V and J ends were trimmed by 2 bases and 1 base, with 8 bases remaining between them. Here the CDR3 DNA reads TGTGCCAGCAGCTTAACCGGGGGGAACACCGGGGAGCTGTTTTTT. Protein: CASSLTGGNTGELFF.

This chain connects TRBV5-1 to TRBJ1-1; no definite D call. Germline V gene lookup returns CDR1 SGHRS and CDR2 YFSETQ. Trimming left V 3 bases short and J 2 bases short, with 17 bases between. The CDR3 sequence is 16 residues long. The CDR3 loop reads CASSSGSSLFNTEAFF. CDR3 bases: TGCGCCAGCAGCTCCGGGTCTTCACTATTCAACACTGAAGCTTTCTTT.

The chain couples TRBV5-1 to TRBJ2-7; 9 bases line up with TRBD1. Germline values: CDR1 SGHRS, CDR2 YFSETQ. There are 13 residues in the CDR3. V shed 4 bases, J shed 2 bases, and the junction held 1 base outside the gene matches. CDR3 bases: TGCGCCAGCAGCCGGACAGGGGCCTACGAGCAGTACTTC. Its translation is CASSRTGAYEQYF.

The genes are TRBV2 and TRBJ1-6; D may be TRBD1 (5 bases). Trimming removed 10 bases from V and 3 bases from J, with 16 bases in between. The germline gives CDR1 SNHLY, CDR2 FYNNEI. CDR3 size: 15 residues. The CDR3 bases are TGTGCCATCTCGGGTGGAGGGGTCTATAATTCACCCCTCCACTTT. It encodes CAISGGGVYNSPLHF. Filled out from reference TRBV2 and TRBJ1-6, the complete variable domain reads EPEVTQTPSHQVTQMGQEVILRCVPISNHLYFYWYRQILGQKVEFLVSFYNNEISEKSEIFDDQFSVERPDGSNFTLKIRSTKLEDSAMYFCAISGGGVYNSPLHFGNGTRLTVT.

This clone was picked up a small number of times. The rearrangement joins TRBV10-1 to TRBJ1-2; the D is unclear. CDR1 and CDR2 from the germline V gene are WNHNN and SYGVQD (reference sequence). The CDR3 totals 13 residues. The germline V and J ends were trimmed by 4 bases and 6 bases, with 12 bases remaining between them. CDR3 loop: CASSAGIGNGYTF. As DNA, the CDR3 is TGCGCCAGCAGTGCCGGGATTGGGAATGGCTACACCTTC.

J is TRBJ2-3 and V is TRBV7-8, with TRBD2 matching 8 bases. V dropped 1 base and J dropped 0; count of bases not matched to a gene: 3. The CDR3 has 16 amino acids. Germline values: CDR1 SGHVS, CDR2 FQNEAQ. The chain's CDR3 is CASSLGRGVSTDTQYF. The CDR3 DNA reads as TGTGCCAGCAGCTTAGGGCGGGGGGTAAGCACAGATACGCAGTATTTT.

The V and J genes are TRBV2 and TRBJ1-2, with a tentative D call TRBD1 (5 bases). The CDR3 covers 13 residues. V was pared by 8 bases and J by 3 bases, with 13 bases between. Looked up from germline, CDR1 is SNHLY and CDR2 is FYNNEI. CDR3 sequence (DNA): TGTGCCAGCGTCGGTCCGACAGACTATGGCTACACCTTC. It yields the protein CASVGPTDYGYTF. The full variable domain, with the rest looked up from reference TRBV2 and TRBJ1-2, is EPEVTQTPSHQVTQMGQEVILRCVPISNHLYFYWYRQILGQKVEFLVSFYNNEISEKSEIFDDQFSVERPDGSNFTLKIRSTKLEDSAMYFCASVGPTDYGYTFGSGTRLTVV.

In its sample, this clone is medium-sized. This chain uses TRBV23-1 with TRBJ1-3; D not certain. TRBV23-1 qualifies as an ORF whose function is uncertain. CDR3 length: 15 residues. V lost 1 base, J lost 4 bases, and 11 bases lay in between. The CDR3 spells CASSQLGLRGNTIYF. The CDR3 DNA reads as TGCGCCAGCAGTCAATTAGGACTAAGGGGAAACACCATATATTTT.

The V gene is TRBV5-5, the J gene TRBJ2-7; the match to TRBD1 covers 8 bases. CDR1 SGHKS and CDR2 YYEKEE come from the germline V gene (reference sequence). The CDR3 is 14 residues long. The V segment lost 4 bases and the J segment 4 bases; nucleotides outside the gene matches: 7. Written as DNA, the CDR3 is TGTGCCAGCAGCCCGGGGACAGGAGCTTACGAGCAGTACTTC. This encodes CASSPGTGAYEQYF.

This chain joins TRBV28 and TRBJ1-1; 8 positions match TRBD1. V lost 7 bases to trimming and J lost 1 base; unmatched junction nucleotides: 5. In germline, CDR1 is MDHEN, CDR2 SYDVKM. This CDR3 spans 14 amino acids. The CDR3 bases are TGTGCCAGCACTACGACAGGGGAGAACACTGAAGCTTTCTTT. Its protein is CASTTTGENTEAFF.

The rearrangement uses TRBV6-1 and TRBJ2-5; no firm D call. Germline CDR1 and CDR2: MNHNS and SASEGT. V lost 0 bases to trimming and J lost 5 bases, with 7 bases between them. This CDR3 has 13 amino acids. CDR3 region: CASSEAHGETQYF. The CDR3 nucleotides read TGTGCCAGCAGTGAAGCACACGGGGAGACCCAGTACTTC.

The chain is built from TRBV4-1 and TRBJ2-3, with TRBD2 matching over 7 bases. The CDR3 runs to 16 residues. The germline gives CDR1 MGHRA, CDR2 YSYEKL. With V trimmed by 1 base and J by 3 bases, 7 bases remained unmatched. The CDR3 spells CASSQVGTKRTDTQYF. CDR3 DNA sequence: TGCGCCAGCAGCCAAGTGGGGACTAAGAGAACAGATACGCAGTATTTT.

This rearrangement joins TRBV19 to TRBJ1-5, with D maybe TRBD1 (5 bases). Germline CDR1 and CDR2: LNHDA and SQIVND (reference sequence). Trimming cost V 6 bases and J 2 bases, with 11 bases left between them. The length of the CDR3 is 14 residues. CDR3 nucleotides: TGTGCCAGTAGCTATGACAGTCGCAATCAGCCCCAGCATTTT. As protein: CASSYDSRNQPQHF.